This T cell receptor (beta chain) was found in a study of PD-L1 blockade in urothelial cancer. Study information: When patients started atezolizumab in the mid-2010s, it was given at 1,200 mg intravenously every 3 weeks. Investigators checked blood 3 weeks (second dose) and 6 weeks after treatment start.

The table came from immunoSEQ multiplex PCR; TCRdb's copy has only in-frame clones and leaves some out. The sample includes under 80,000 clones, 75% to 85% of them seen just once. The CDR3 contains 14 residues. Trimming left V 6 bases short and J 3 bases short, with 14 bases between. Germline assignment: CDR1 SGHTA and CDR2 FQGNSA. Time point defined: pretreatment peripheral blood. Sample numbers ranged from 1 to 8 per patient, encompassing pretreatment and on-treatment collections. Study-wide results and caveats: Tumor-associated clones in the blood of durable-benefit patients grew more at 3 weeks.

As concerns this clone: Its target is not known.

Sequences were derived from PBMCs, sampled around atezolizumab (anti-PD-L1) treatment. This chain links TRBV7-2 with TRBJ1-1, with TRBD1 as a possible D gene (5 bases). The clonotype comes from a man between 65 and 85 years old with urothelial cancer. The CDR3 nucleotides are TGTGCCAGCAGTTGGGGGGGAGGAGACACTGAAGCTTTCTTT. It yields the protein CASSWGGGDTEAFF.